The rows below give T cell receptor beta chains drawn from one sample of a study of blood T cell repertoires in COVID-19. TCRdb keeps only in-frame clones here, not all; method: immunoSEQ multiplex PCR. The table shows around 28,000 clones, with more than 80% occurring only once. Material: peripheral blood. Source of these receptors: a human donor in a cohort sampled during active COVID-19. The CDR3 runs from the conserved cysteine through the conserved F or W. A D gene is named only where the DNA matches it firmly. The size of a clone is reported for some rows only, either as once, few or many, or as a class for expanded clones.

TGTGCCAGCGGCCCAGCAGGGGCCTCCTCCTACGAGCAGTACTTC	CASGPAGASSYEQYF	TRBJ2-7	TRBV7-9	.	few
TGTGCCAGCAGGCAGACAGACCTGGGCACTGAAGCTTTCTTT	CASRQTDLGTEAFF	TRBJ1-1	TRBV2	.	.
TGTGCCAGCAGCGTACAGGGGGCGGACACTGAAGCTTTCTTT	CASSVQGADTEAFF	TRBJ1-1	TRBV7-2	TRBD1	.
TGTGCCAGCAGACCGGACAGTCTAAACACTGAAGCTTTCTTT	CASRPDSLNTEAFF	TRBJ1-1	TRBV6-5	.	once
TGTGCCACCAGTGACCCTGGGACTAGCGGGGGGTTACGCACAGATACGCAGTATTTT	CATSDPGTSGGLRTDTQYF	TRBJ2-3	TRBV24-1	TRBD2	.
TGCAGCGGGGGGGACAGGGGCCTCCTTAGCGGGGAGCTGTTTTTT	CSGGDRGLLSGELFF	TRBJ2-2	TRBV29-1	TRBD1	few
TGTGCCACCAGCAGAGATCCTGGGCTCTATGGCTACACCTTC	CATSRDPGLYGYTF	TRBJ1-2	TRBV15	.	.
TGTGCCAGCGAGAATAACTATGGCTACACCTTC	CASENNYGYTF	TRBJ1-2	TRBV7-9	.	medium-sized
TGTGCCAGCAGTCACGACAGGGCTAGCTATGGCTACACCTTC	CASSHDRASYGYTF	TRBJ1-2	TRBV6-5	TRBD1	.
TGTGCCAGCAGCCGCAGGGACTGGGGCACTGAAGCTTTCTTT	CASSRRDWGTEAFF	TRBJ1-1	TRBV5-6	.	.
TGCGCCAGCAGCTTGGTAGGGGGTCATGGCTACACCTTC	CASSLVGGHGYTF	TRBJ1-2	TRBV5-1	.	.
TGTGCCAGCAGCTTAGGTCAGGGTTGGGATAATTCACCCCTCCACTTT	CASSLGQGWDNSPLHF	TRBJ1-6	TRBV7-6	.	.
TGCGCCAGCAGCTTGGTGGCAGCGGCTAGCACAGATACGCAGTATTTT	CASSLVAAASTDTQYF	TRBJ2-3	TRBV5-1	.	.
TGCGCCAGCAGTGACATCCCGGACAGGGGGGGAGAGACCCAGTACTTC	CASSDIPDRGGETQYF	TRBJ2-5	TRBV10-1	TRBD1	.
TGTGCCAGCTCACCAGGCGGGACTAGCGGGAAAGAGACCCAGTACTTC	CASSPGGTSGKETQYF	TRBJ2-5	TRBV18	TRBD2	once
TGCGCCAGCAGCCAAGACAGGGGAAGAAACACTGAAGCTTTCTTT	CASSQDRGRNTEAFF	TRBJ1-1	TRBV4-3	.	.
TGCGCCAGCAGCTTGGGGCAGGGCCTCAATCAGCCCCAGCATTTT	CASSLGQGLNQPQHF	TRBJ1-5	TRBV5-1	.	.
TGTGCCAGCAGTTACTCGAGCCCAGCGGGAGTTTACAATGAGCAGTTCTTC	CASSYSSPAGVYNEQFF	TRBJ2-1	TRBV6-2/TRBV6-3	TRBD2	medium-sized
TGTGCCAGCAGCCATTCTAGGTACGAGCAGTACTTC	CASSHSRYEQYF	TRBJ2-7	TRBV3-1/TRBV3-2	.	.
TGTGCCAGCAGCTTGGCCCAGGGGACAGGGGAGAATGAAAAACTGTTTTTT	CASSLAQGTGENEKLFF	TRBJ1-4	TRBV5-5	TRBD1	.
TGTGCCAGCAGACCGCCCGGGGTTGAGCAGTTCTTC	CASRPPGVEQFF	TRBJ2-1	TRBV11-2	.	.
TGCGCCAGCAGTGAGTTAGGCAGGGGGCAGGATACGCAGTATTTT	CASSELGRGQDTQYF	TRBJ2-3	TRBV10-2	TRBD1	.
TGTGCCAGTAGTCCCGTTAATAGCAATCAGCCCCAGCATTTT	CASSPVNSNQPQHF	TRBJ1-5	TRBV19	.	once
TGTGCCAGCAGCGTGGGCGGGGGATCCACAGATACGCAGTATTTT	CASSVGGGSTDTQYF	TRBJ2-3	TRBV9	TRBD2	.
TGTGCCAGCAGCTTAACGGTGCTAGCGGGGGGCCGAGGATTTGTTGATACGCAGTATTTT	CASSLTVLAGGRGFVDTQYF	TRBJ2-3	TRBV7-3	TRBD2	.
TGTGCCAGCAGACCTAGGGCAGGGTCCTACAATGAGCAGTTCTTC	CASRPRAGSYNEQFF	TRBJ2-1	TRBV6-2/TRBV6-3	.	.
TGCGCCAGCAGCTTGCTTAACGCCGGGACTGAAGCTTTCTTT	CASSLLNAGTEAFF	TRBJ1-1	TRBV5-1	.	.
TGTGCCAGCAGCTTAAACAGGCGGATGAACACTGAAGCTTTCTTT	CASSLNRRMNTEAFF	TRBJ1-1	TRBV5-6	.	.
TGCGCCAGCAGGAACCCCAGGGGTGGTGACACTGAAGCTTTCTTT	CASRNPRGGDTEAFF	TRBJ1-1	TRBV5-1	.	.
TGTGCCAGCCGAGGCTCGGGGAATCAGCCCCAGCATTTT	CASRGSGNQPQHF	TRBJ1-5	TRBV12-3/TRBV12-4	.	.
TGTGCCAGCGCTCTAGCGGGGGGGAATGAGCAGTTCTTC	CASALAGGNEQFF	TRBJ2-1	TRBV5-4	TRBD2	.
TGTGCCATCAGTGAGGCGCAGGATGAGCAGTTCTTC	CAISEAQDEQFF	TRBJ2-1	TRBV10-3	.	.
TGTGCCAGCAGTTACTCGAGTTCGTCAGGGTCTAGCACCTTC	CASSYSSSSGSSTF	TRBJ1-2	TRBV6-5	.	.
TGTGCCAGCAGCTCAGGGGGGAGCTATGGCTACACCTTC	CASSSGGSYGYTF	TRBJ1-2	TRBV7-9	TRBD1	.
TGCGCCGGTAGGACAGTTGACTTT	CAGRTVDF	TRBJ1-4	TRBV10-1	.	once
TGTGCCAGCCGTGCCACTAGCGGGGGGTACGAGCAGTACTTC	CASRATSGGYEQYF	TRBJ2-7	TRBV2	TRBD2	once
TGCAGTGCTAGTGGCCAGGGGAGGGAGGGCACTGAAGCTTTCTTT	CSASGQGREGTEAFF	TRBJ1-1	TRBV20-1	.	few
TGTGCCAGCAGCCTTGGAGAATTCACCGGGGAGCTGTTTTTT	CASSLGEFTGELFF	TRBJ2-2	TRBV6-6	.	medium-sized
TGTGCCAGCAGCTGGGGGGACAGGGAAGGAGGCTACACCTTC	CASSWGDREGGYTF	TRBJ1-2	TRBV28	TRBD1	.
TGTGCCAGCAGCAAAAGCGGGGGGGTTAACTACGAGCAGTACTTC	CASSKSGGVNYEQYF	TRBJ2-7	TRBV7-9	TRBD2	once
TGTGCCAGCGCTTCGGACCTCGTAAAGGGAGGGAAACTGTTTTTT	CASASDLVKGGKLFF	TRBJ1-4	TRBV6-5	.	.
TGTGCCAGCAGTGACGGACAGGGCGGTGAAAAACTGTTTTTT	CASSDGQGGEKLFF	TRBJ1-4	TRBV2	TRBD1	.
TGTGCCAGTAGTAGGGACAGGGAGAAACAGCCCCAGCATTTT	CASSRDREKQPQHF	TRBJ1-5	TRBV19	TRBD1	.
TGTGCCACCAGTGCGGGGGTAGGTTCACCCCTCCACTTT	CATSAGVGSPLHF	TRBJ1-6	TRBV24-1	.	.
TGTGCCAGCAGCCCGGAGGGACCGGGGGAGACCCAGTACTTC	CASSPEGPGETQYF	TRBJ2-5	TRBV9	.	.
TGCGCCAGCATCGTAGCGCCCGAAGGCGCTGAAGCTTTCTTT	CASIVAPEGAEAFF	TRBJ1-1	TRBV5-1	.	.
TGTGCCAGTAGTATCCAAGGACAGGAGCAGTACTTC	CASSIQGQEQYF	TRBJ2-7	TRBV19	.	.
TGTGCCAGCAGTTACCGGGGAGGAGATCAGCCCCAGCATTTT	CASSYRGGDQPQHF	TRBJ1-5	TRBV6-5	.	once
TGTGCCAGCAGCCAAGTAATCCGGACAGGGGTTTACTGGCGGAACAATGAGCAGTTCTTC	CASSQVIRTGVYWRNNEQFF	TRBJ2-1	TRBV14	TRBD1	once
TGTGCCAGCACCATCCAAGAGACCCAGTACTTC	CASTIQETQYF	TRBJ2-5	TRBV2	.	.
TGTGCCAGCAGCTTAACCAGGGTTGGCTACACCTTC	CASSLTRVGYTF	TRBJ1-2	TRBV7-9	.	once
TGTGCCAGCAGCCGCCCGGACAGCTCTTCAGGAAACACCATATATTTT	CASSRPDSSSGNTIYF	TRBJ1-3	TRBV5-4	.	.